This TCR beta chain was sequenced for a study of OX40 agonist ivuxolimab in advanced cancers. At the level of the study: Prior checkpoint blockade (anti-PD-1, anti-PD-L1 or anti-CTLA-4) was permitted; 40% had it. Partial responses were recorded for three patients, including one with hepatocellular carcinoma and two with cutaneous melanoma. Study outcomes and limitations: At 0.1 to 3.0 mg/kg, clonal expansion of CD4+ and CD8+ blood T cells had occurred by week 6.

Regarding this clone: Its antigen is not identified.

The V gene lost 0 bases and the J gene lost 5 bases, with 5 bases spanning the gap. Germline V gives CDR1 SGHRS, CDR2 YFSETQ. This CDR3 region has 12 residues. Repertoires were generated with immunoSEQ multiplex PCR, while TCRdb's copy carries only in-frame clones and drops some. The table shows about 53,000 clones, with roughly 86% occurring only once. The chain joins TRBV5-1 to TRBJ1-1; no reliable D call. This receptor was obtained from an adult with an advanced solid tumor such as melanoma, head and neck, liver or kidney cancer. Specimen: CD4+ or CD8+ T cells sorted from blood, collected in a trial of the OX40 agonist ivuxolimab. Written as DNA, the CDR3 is TGCGCCAGCAGCTTGGGGCAGACTGAAGCTTTCTTT. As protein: CASSLGQTEAFF. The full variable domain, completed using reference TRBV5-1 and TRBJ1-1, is KAGVTQTPRYLIKTRGQQVTLSCSPISGHRSVSWYQQTPGQGLQFLFEYFSETQRNKGNFPGRFSGRQFSNSRSEMNVSTLELGDSALYLCASSLGQTEAFFGQGTRLTVV.